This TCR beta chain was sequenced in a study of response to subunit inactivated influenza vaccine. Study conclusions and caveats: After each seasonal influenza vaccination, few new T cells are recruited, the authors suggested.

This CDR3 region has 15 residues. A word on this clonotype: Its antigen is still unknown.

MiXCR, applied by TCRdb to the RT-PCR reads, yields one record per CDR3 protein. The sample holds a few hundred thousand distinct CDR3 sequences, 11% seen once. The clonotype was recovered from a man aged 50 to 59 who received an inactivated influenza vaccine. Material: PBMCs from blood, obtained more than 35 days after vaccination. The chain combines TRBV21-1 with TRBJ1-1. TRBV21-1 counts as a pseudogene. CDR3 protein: CASSKAKVSDTEAFF. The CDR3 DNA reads TGTGCCAGCAGCAAAGCCAAAGTAAGCGACACTGAAGCTTTCTTT.